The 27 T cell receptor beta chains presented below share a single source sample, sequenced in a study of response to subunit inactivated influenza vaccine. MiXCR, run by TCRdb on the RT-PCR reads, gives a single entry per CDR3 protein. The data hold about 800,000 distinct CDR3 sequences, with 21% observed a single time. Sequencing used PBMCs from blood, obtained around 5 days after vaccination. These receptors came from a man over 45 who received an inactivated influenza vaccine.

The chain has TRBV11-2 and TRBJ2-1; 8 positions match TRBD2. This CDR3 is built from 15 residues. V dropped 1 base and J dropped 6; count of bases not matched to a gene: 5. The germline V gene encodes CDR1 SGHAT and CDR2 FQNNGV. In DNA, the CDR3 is TGTGCCAGCAGCTTAGCGGGACTAGAAGTCAATGAGCAGTTCTTC. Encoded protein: CASSLAGLEVNEQFF.

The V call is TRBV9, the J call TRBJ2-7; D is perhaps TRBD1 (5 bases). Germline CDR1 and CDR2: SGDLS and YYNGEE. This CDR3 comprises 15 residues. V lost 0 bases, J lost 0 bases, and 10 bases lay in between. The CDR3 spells CASSVGPGISYEQYF. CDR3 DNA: TGTGCCAGCAGCGTAGGTCCAGGGATCTCCTACGAGCAGTACTTC. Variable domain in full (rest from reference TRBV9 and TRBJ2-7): DSGVTQTPKHLITATGQRVTLRCSPRSGDLSVYWYQQSLDQGLQFLIQYYNGEERAKGNILERFSAQQFPDLHSELNLSSLELGDSALYFCASSVGPGISYEQYFGPGTRLTVT.

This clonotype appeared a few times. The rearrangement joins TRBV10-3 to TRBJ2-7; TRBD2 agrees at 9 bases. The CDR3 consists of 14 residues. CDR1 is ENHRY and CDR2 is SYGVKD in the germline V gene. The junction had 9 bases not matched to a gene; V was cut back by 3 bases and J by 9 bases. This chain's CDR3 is CAISEVAGVYGQYF. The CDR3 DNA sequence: TGTGCCATCAGTGAAGTAGCGGGAGTCTATGGGCAGTACTTC.

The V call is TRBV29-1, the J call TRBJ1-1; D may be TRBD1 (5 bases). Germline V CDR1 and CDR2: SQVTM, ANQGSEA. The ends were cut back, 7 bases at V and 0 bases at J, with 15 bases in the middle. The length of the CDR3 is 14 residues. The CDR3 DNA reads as TGCAGCGCCGGGGACGCCGGAATGAACACTGAAGCTTTCTTT. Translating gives CSAGDAGMNTEAFF.

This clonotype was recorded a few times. The CDR3 is CASSFFIASGRSSYNEQFF. The DNA for the CDR3 is TGTGCCAGCAGTTTTTTTATCGCTAGCGGGAGGAGCTCCTACAATGAGCAGTTCTTC. This rearrangement joins TRBV28 to TRBJ2-1; 11 bases match TRBD2. Germline V gene sequence: CDR1 MDHEN, CDR2 SYDVKM. The V and J ends lost 3 bases and 0 bases, in that order; junction bases with no gene match: 10. The CDR3 is made up of 19 amino acids.

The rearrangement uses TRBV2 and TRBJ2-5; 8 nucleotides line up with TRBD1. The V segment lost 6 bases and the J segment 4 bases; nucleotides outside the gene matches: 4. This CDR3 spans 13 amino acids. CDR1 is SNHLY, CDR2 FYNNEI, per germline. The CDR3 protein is CASRITGGETQYF. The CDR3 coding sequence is TGTGCCAGCAGAATAACAGGGGGAGAGACCCAGTACTTC.

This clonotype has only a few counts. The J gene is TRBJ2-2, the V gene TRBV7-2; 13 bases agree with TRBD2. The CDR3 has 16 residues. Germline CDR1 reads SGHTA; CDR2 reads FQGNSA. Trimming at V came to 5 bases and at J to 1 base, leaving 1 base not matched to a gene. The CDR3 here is CASSRTSGGNTGELFF. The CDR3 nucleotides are TGTGCCAGCAGCCGGACTAGCGGGGGGAACACCGGGGAGCTGTTTTTT.

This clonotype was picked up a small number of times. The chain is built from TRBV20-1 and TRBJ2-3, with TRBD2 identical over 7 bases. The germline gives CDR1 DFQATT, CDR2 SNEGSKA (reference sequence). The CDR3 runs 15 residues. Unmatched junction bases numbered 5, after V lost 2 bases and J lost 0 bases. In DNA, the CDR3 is TGCAGTGCTAGATGGCCTAGCGGCAGCACAGATACGCAGTATTTT. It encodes CSARWPSGSTDTQYF.

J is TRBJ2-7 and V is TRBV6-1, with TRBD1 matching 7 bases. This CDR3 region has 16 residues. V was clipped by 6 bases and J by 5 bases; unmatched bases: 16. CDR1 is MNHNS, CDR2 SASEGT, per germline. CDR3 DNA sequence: TGTGCCAGCAGCTCGAACTCACAGGGGAGACACCACGAGCAGTACTTC. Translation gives CASSSNSQGRHHEQYF.

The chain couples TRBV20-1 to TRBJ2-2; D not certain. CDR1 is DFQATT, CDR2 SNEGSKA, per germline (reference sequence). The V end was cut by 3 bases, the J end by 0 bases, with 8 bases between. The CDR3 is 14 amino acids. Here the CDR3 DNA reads TGCAGTGCTAGTAGGGTCGCGAACACCGGGGAGCTGTTTTTT. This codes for CSASRVANTGELFF.

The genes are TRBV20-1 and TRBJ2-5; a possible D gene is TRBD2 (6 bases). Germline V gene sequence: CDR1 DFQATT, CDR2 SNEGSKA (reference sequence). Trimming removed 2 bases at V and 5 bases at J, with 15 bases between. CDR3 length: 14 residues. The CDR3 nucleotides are TGCAGTGCTAGATCGGGACTCCCCCGTGAGACCCAGTACTTC. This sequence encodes CSARSGLPRETQYF.

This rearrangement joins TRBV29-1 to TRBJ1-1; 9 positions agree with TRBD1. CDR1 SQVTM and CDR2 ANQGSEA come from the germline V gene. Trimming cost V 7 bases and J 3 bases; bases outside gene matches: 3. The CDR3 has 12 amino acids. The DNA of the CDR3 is TGCAGCGGGGGACAGGGTTACACTGAAGCTTTCTTT. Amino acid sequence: CSGGQGYTEAFF.

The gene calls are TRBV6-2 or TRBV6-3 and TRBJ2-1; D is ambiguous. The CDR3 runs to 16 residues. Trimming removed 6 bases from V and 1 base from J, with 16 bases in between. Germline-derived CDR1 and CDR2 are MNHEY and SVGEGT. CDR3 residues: CASRTERLDSYNEQFF. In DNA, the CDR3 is TGTGCCAGCAGAACCGAACGTCTTGATTCCTACAATGAGCAGTTCTTC.

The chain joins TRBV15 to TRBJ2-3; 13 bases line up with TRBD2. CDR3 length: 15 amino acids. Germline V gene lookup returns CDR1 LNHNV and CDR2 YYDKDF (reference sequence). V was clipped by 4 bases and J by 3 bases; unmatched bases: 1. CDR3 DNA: TGTGCCACCAGCAAGGGACTAGCGGGAACAGATACGCAGTATTTT. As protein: CATSKGLAGTDTQYF.

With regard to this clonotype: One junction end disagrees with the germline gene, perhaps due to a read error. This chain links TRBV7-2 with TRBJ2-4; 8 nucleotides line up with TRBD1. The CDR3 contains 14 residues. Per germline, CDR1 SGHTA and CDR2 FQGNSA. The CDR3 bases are TGTGCGAGCAGCCGGACAGGGTCGGGAAACATTCAGTACTTC. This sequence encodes CASSRTGSGNIQYF.

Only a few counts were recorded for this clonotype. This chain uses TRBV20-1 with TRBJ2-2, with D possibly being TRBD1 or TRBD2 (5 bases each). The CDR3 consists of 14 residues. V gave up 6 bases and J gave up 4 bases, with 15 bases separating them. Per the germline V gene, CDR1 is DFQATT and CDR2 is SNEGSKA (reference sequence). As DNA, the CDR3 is TGCAGTGCCAGGGACCCTGCCGGCACCGGGGAGCTGTTTTTT. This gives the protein CSARDPAGTGELFF.

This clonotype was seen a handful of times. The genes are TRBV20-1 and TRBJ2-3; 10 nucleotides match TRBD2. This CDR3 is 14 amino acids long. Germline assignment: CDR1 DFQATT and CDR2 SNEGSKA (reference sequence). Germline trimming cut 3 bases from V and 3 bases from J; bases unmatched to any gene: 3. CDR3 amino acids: CSARRTSGTDTQYF. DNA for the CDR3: TGCAGTGCTAGGAGGACTAGCGGAACAGATACGCAGTATTTT.

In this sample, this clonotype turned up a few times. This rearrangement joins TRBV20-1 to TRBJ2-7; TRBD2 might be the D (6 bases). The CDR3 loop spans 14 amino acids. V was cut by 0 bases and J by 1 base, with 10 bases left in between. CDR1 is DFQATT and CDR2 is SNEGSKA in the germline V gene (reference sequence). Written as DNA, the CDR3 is TGCAGTGCTAGAGATCTAGCGAAGTCCTACGAGCAGTACTTC. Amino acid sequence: CSARDLAKSYEQYF.

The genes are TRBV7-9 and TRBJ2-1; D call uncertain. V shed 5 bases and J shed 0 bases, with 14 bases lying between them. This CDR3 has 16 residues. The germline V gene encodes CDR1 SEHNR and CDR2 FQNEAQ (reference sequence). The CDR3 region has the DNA TGTGCCAGCAGCCTACGTGGGGAACACTCCTACAATGAGCAGTTCTTC. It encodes CASSLRGEHSYNEQFF.

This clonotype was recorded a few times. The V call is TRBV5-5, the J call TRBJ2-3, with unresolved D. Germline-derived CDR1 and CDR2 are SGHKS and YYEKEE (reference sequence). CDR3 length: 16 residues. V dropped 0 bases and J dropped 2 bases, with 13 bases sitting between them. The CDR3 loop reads CASSLGMGLATDTQYF. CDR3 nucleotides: TGTGCCAGCAGCTTGGGGATGGGTTTAGCCACAGATACGCAGTATTTT.

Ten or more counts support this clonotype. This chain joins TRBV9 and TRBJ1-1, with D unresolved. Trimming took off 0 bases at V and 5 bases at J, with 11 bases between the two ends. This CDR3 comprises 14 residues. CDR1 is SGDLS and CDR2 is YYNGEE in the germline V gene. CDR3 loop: CASSVAGLGTEAFF. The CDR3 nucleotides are TGTGCCAGCAGCGTAGCCGGGCTGGGGACTGAAGCTTTCTTT.

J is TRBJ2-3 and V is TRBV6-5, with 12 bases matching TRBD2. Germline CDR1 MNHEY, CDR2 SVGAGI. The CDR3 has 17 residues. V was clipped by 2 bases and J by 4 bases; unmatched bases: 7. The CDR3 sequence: CASSYVSSGRAPDTQYF. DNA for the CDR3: TGTGCCAGCAGTTACGTCTCTAGCGGGAGGGCCCCAGATACGCAGTATTTT.

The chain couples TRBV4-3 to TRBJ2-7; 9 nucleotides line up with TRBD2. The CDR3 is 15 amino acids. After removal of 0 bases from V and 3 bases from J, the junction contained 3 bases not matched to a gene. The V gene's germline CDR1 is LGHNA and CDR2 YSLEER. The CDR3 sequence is CASSQELAGVYEQYF. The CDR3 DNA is TGCGCCAGCAGCCAAGAATTAGCGGGGGTCTACGAGCAGTACTTC.

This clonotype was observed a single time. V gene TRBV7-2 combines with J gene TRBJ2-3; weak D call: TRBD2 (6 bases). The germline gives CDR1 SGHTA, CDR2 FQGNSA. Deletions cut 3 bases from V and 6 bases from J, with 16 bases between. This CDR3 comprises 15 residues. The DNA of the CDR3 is TGTGCCAGCAGCTTCCACGGGCCGGGGGTGGATACGCAGTATTTT. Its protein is CASSFHGPGVDTQYF.

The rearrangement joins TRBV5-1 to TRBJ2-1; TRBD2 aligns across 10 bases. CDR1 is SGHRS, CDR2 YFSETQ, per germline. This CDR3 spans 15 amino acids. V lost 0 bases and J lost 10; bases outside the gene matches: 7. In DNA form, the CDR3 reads TGCGCCAGCAGCTTGGTTAGCGGGGGGCCCGGGGAGCAGTTCTTC. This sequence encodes CASSLVSGGPGEQFF.

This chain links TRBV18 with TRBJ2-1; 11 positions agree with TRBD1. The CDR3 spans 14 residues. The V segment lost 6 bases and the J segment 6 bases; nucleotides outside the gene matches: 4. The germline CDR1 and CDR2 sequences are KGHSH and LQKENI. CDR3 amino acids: CASSIGTGGNEQFF. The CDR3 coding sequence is TGTGCCAGCTCGATTGGGACAGGGGGCAATGAGCAGTTCTTC. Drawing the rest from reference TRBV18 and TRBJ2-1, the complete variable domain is NAGVMQNPRHLVRRRGQEARLRCSPMKGHSHVYWYRQLPEEGLKFMVYLQKENIIDESGMPKERFSAEFPKEGPSILRIQQVVRGDSAAYFCASSIGTGGNEQFFGPGTRLTVL.

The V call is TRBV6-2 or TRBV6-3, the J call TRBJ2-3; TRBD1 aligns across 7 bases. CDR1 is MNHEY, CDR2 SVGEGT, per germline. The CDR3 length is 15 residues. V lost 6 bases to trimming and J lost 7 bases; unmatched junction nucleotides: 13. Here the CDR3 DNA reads TGTGCCAGCAGGGAACAGGGGACCGGAGTGAATACGCAGTATTTT. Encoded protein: CASREQGTGVNTQYF.